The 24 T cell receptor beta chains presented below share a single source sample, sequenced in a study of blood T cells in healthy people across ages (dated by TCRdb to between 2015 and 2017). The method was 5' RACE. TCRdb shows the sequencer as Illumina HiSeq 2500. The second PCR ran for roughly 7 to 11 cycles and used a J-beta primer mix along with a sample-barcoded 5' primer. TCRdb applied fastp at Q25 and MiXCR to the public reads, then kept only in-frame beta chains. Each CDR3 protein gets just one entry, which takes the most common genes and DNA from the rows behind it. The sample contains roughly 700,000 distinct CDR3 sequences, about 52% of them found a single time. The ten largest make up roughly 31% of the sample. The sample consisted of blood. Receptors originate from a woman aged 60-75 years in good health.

For the CDR3, the DNA is TGTGCCAGCAGTGTGCGTGGGGAGGCCTACGAGCAGTACTTC. Its translation is CASSVRGEAYEQYF. The chain is built from TRBV6-1 and TRBJ2-5; perhaps TRBD2 as D (6 bases). The DNA matches TRBJ2-7 better at its end, which makes the J call doubtful. Germline CDR1 MNHNS, CDR2 SASEGT. The CDR3 contains 14 residues.

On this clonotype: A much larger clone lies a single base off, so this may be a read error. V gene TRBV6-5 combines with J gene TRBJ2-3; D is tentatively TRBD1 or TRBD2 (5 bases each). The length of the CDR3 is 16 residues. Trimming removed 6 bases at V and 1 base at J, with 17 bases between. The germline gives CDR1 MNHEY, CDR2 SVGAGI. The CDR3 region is CASSPRGRARTDTQYF. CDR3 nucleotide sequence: TGTGCCAGCAGCCCTCGGGGACGAGCGCGCACAGATACGCAGTATTTT.

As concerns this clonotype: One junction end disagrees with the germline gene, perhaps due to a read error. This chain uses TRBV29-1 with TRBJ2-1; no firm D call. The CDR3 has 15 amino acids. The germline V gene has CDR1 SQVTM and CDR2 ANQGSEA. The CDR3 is CSVEGSALSYNEQFF. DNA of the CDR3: TGCAGCGTGGAAGGATCGGCCCTATCCTACAATGAGCAGTTCTTC.

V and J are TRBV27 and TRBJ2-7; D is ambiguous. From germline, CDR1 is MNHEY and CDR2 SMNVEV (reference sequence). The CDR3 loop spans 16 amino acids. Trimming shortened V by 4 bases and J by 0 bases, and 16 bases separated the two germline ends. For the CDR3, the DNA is TGTGCCAGCAGTTCCCCTTCAAGGTCTAGCTCCTACGAGCAGTACTTC. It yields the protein CASSSPSRSSSYEQYF.

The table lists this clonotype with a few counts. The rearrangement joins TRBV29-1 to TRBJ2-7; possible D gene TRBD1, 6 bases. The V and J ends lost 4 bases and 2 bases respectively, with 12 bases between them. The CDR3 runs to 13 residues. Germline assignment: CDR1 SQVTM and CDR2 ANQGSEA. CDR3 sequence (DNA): TGCAGCGTTGCGTGGACAGAGCCCTACGAGCAGTACTTC. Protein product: CSVAWTEPYEQYF.

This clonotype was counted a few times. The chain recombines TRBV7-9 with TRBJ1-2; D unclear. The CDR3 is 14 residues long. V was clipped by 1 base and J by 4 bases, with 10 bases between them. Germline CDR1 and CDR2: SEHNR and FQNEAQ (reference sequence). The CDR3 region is CASSLGRPTYGYTF. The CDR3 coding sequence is TGTGCCAGCAGCTTAGGACGGCCCACCTATGGCTACACCTTC.

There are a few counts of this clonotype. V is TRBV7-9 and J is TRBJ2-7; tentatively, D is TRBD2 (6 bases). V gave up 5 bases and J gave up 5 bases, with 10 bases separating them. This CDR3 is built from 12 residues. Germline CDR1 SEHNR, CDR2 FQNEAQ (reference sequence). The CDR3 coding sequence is TGTGCCAGCAGCCAATGGGGGGACGAGCAGTACTTC. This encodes CASSQWGDEQYF.

CDR3: CASSIYAGLENEQYF. The CDR3 region has the DNA TGTGCCAGCAGCATTTACGCGGGACTAGAAAACGAGCAGTACTTC. The chain joins TRBV7-2 to TRBJ2-7; 8 positions agree with TRBD2. V dropped 5 bases and J dropped 5; count of bases not matched to a gene: 11. The CDR3 has 15 residues. Germline V gene sequence: CDR1 SGHTA, CDR2 FQGNSA.

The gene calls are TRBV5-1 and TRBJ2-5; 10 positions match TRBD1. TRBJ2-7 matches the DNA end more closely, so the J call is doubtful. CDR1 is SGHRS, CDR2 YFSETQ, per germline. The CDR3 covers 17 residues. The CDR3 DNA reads TGCGCCAGCAGCCAAACCGGGGGGGACAGGGGATCCTACGAGCAGTACTTC. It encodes CASSQTGGDRGSYEQYF.

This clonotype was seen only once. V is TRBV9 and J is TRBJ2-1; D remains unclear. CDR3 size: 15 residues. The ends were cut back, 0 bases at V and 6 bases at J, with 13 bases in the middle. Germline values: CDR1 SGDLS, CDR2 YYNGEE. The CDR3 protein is CASSVEVGSSNEQFF. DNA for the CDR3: TGTGCCAGCAGCGTAGAGGTTGGCAGCAGCAATGAGCAGTTCTTC.

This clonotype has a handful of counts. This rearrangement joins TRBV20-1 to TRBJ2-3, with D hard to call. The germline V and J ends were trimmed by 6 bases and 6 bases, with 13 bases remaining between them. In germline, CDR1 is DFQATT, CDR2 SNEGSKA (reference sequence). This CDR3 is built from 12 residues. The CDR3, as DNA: TGCAGTGCCAGATGGTTGGCGGATACGCAGTATTTT. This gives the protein CSARWLADTQYF.

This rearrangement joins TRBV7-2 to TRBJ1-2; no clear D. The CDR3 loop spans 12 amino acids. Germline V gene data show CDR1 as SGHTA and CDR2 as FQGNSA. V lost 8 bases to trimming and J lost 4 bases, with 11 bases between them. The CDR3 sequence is CASLSRSYGYTF. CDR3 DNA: TGTGCCAGCCTCTCGCGGAGCTATGGCTACACCTTC.

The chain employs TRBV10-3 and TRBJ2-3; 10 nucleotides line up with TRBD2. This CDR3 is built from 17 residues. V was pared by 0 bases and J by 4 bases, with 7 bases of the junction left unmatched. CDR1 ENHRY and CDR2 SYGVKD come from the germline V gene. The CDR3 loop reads CAISESRLAGAADTQYF. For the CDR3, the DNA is TGTGCCATCAGTGAGTCGCGTCTAGCGGGAGCGGCAGATACGCAGTATTTT.

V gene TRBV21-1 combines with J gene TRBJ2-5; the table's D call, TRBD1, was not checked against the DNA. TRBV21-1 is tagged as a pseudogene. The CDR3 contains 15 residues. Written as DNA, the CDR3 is TGTGCCAGCAGCAAAGGAGGACAGGGGGCCGAGACCCAGTACTTC. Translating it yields CASSKGGQGAETQYF.

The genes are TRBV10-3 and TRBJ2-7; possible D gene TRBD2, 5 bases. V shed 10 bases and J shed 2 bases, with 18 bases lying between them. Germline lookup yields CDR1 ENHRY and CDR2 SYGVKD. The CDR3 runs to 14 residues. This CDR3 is CATLGYRGTYEQYF. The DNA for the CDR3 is TGTGCCACCCTAGGATACAGAGGGACCTACGAGCAGTACTTC.

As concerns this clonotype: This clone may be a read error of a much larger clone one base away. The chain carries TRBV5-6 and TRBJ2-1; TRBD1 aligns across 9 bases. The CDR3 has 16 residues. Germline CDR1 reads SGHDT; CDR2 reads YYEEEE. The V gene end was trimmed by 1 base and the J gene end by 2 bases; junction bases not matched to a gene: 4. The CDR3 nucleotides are TGTGCCAGCAGCTTGCGGGACAGGGCACCCTACAATGAGCAGTTCTTC. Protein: CASSLRDRAPYNEQFF.

CDR3 protein: CASSRHATGPGTEAFF. CDR3 bases: TGTGCCAGCAGCAGACACGCCACAGGACCGGGGACTGAAGCTTTCTTT. The chain links TRBV7-2 to TRBJ1-1; D perhaps matches TRBD1 (5 bases). The CDR3 loop spans 16 amino acids. With 5 bases removed from V and 5 bases from J, the gap between germline ends came to 21 bases. Germline V gene lookup returns CDR1 SGHTA and CDR2 FQGNSA. Supplemented by reference TRBV7-2 and TRBJ1-1, the full variable domain reads GAGVSQSPSNKVTEKGKDVELRCDPISGHTALYWYRQSLGQGLEFLIYFQGNSAPDKSGLPSDRFSAERTGGSVSTLTIQRTQQEDSAVYLCASSRHATGPGTEAFFGQGTRLTVV.

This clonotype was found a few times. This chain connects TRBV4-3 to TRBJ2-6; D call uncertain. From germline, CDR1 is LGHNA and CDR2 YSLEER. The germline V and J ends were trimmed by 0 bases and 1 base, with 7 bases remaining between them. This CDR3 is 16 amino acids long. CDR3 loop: CASSQDWASGANVLTF. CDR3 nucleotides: TGCGCCAGCAGCCAAGATTGGGCTTCTGGGGCCAACGTCCTGACTTTC.

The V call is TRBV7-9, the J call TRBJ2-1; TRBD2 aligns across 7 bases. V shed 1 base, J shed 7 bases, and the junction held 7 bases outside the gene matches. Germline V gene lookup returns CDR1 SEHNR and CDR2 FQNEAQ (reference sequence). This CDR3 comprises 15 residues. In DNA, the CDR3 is TGTGCCAGCAGCTTAGTTGCGGGAGTGTCAAATGAGCAGTTCTTC. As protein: CASSLVAGVSNEQFF.

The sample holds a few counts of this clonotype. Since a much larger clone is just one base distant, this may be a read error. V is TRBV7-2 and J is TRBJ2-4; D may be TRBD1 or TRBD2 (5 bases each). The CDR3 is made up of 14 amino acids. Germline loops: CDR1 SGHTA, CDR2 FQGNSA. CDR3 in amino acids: CAGSSPRGPNIQYF. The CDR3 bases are TGTGCCGGCAGCTCACCCCGGGGCCCCAACATTCAGTACTTC.

The CDR3 sequence: CASGRGLVYNEQYF. Here the CDR3 DNA reads TGTGCCAGCGGGAGGGGGCTCGTCTACAATGAGCAGTACTTC. The rearrangement links TRBV28 to TRBJ2-1; D tentatively reads TRBD1 or TRBD2 (7 bases each). The J call is in doubt because the DNA end fits TRBJ2-7 better. The CDR3 runs 14 residues. Per the germline V gene, CDR1 is MDHEN and CDR2 is SYDVKM.

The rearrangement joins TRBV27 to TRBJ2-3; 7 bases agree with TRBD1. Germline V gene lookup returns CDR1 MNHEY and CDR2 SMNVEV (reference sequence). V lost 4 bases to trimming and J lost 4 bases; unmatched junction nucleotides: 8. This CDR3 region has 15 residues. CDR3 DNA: TGTGCCAGCAGTTCGCGACAGGGAGTCCCAGATACGCAGTATTTT. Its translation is CASSSRQGVPDTQYF.

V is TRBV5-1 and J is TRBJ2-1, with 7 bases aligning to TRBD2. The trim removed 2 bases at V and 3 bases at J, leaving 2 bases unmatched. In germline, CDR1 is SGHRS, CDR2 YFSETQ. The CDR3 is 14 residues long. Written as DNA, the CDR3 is TGCGCCAGCAGCTTTGGGGGGGACTACAATGAGCAGTTCTTC. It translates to CASSFGGDYNEQFF.

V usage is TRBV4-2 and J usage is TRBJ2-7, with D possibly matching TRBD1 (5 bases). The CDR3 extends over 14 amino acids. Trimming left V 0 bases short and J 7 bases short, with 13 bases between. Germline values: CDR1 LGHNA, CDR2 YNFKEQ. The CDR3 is CASSQDQGVNEQYF. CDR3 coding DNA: TGTGCCAGCAGCCAAGACCAAGGGGTAAATGAGCAGTACTTC.